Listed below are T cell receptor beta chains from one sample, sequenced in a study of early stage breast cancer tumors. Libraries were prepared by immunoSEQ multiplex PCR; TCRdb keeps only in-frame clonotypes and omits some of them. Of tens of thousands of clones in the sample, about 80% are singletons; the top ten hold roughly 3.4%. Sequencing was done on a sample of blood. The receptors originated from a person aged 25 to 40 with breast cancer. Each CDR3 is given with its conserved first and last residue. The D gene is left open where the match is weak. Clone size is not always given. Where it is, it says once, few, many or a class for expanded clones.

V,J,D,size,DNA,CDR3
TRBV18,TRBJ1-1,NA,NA,TGTGCCAGCTCAGCTTCCAAGAACACTGAAGCTTTCTTT,CASSASKNTEAFF
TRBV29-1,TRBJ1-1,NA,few,TGCAGCGTTGATAGGGGCAGGAACACTGAAGCTTTCTTT,CSVDRGRNTEAFF
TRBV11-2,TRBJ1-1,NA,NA,TGTGCCAGCAGCCAAAACGCCGAAGGTTTCTTT,CASSQNAEGFF
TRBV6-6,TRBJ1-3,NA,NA,TGTGCCAGCAGTCCTCGACAGGTTAGCTCTGGAAACACCATATATTTT,CASSPRQVSSGNTIYF
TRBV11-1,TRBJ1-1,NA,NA,TGTGCCAGCAGCTTACGTCAGGGAGACACTGAAGCTTTCTTT,CASSLRQGDTEAFF
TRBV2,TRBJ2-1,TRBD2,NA,TGTGCCAGCAACCGGGGGGGCTATGAGCAGTTCTTC,CASNRGGYEQFF
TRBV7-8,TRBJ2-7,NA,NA,TGTGCCAGCAGCTCCCCCAGTGGCAGTTTCTACGAGCAGTACTTC,CASSSPSGSFYEQYF
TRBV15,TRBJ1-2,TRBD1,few,TGTGCCACCAGCAGAAGACAGGGATCCGATGGCTACACCTTC,CATSRRQGSDGYTF
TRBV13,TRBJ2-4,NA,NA,TGTGCCAGCAGCTTAGGGGGTGCCTATGTAGCCAAAAACATTCAGTACTTC,CASSLGGAYVAKNIQYF
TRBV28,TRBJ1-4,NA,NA,TGTGCCAGCAGTTTATTTATTGATAAACTGTTTTTT,CASSLFIDKLFF
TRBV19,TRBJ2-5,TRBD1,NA,TGTGCCAGTAGTGGTACAGGGGTTAGCCACCAAGAGACCCAGTACTTC,CASSGTGVSHQETQYF
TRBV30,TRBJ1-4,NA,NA,TGTGCCTGGAGTACCCCCCGAGAGGGTGGGAATGAAAAACTGTTTTTT,CAWSTPREGGNEKLFF
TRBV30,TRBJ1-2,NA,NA,TGTGCCTGGAGTGTAGGTACCTATGGCTACACCTTC,CAWSVGTYGYTF
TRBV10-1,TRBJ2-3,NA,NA,TGCGCCAGCAGTGAAAGGTTAGCGGGCACAGATACGCAGTATTTT,CASSERLAGTDTQYF
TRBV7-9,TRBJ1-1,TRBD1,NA,TGTGCCAGCAGCTCCCAGGGGGGGAGCATTAAGATGAACACTGAAGCTTTCTTT,CASSSQGGSIKMNTEAFF
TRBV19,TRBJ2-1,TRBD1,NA,TGTGCCAGTAGTATGTGGGGACAGGGGGTCCAAGGAGAGCAGTTCTTC,CASSMWGQGVQGEQFF
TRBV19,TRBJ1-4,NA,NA,TGTGCCAGTAGCTACGGTTACACTAATGAAAAACTGTTTTTT,CASSYGYTNEKLFF
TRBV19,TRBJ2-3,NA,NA,TGTGCCAGTACCATAAGGAGGGGAGGCACAGATACGCAGTATTTT,CASTIRRGGTDTQYF
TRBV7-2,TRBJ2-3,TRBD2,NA,TGTGCCAGCAGCACTAGCGGAGCTAGCACAGATACGCAGTATTTT,CASSTSGASTDTQYF
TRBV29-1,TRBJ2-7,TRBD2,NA,TGCAGCGTTGAGTATACTAGCGGGAGCCCGATTTCCTACGAGCAGTACTTC,CSVEYTSGSPISYEQYF
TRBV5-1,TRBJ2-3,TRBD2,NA,TGCGCCAGCAGCTCCGGTGCTAGCGGGTCGGGGACAGATACGCAGTATTTT,CASSSGASGSGTDTQYF
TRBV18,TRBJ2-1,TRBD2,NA,TGTGCCAGCTCACCTAGCGGGGGTAATTACAATGAGCAGTTCTTC,CASSPSGGNYNEQFF